Listed below are T cell receptor beta chains from one sample, sequenced in a study of T cell responses to AZD1222 COVID-19 vaccine. Clones were read by immunoSEQ multiplex PCR, and TCRdb kept only the in-frame ones, dropping some. This table holds 95,000 to 150,000 clones, over 75% found once. Here the sequenced sample was peripheral blood, taken on day 0 of AZD1222 vaccination. The receptor source for this set is an adult in good health. Each CDR3 is given with its conserved first and last residue. D genes are given only for firm matches. Size tells how often a clone was seen (once, few, many) or the class of an expanded clone, and some rows leave it out.

d_call	j_call	v_call	clone_size	cdr3_nt	cdr3_aa
-	TRBJ1-1	TRBV11-2	-	TGTGCCAGCAGCTTAAAACCCGCAGGGTCAAACACTGAAGCTTTCTTT	CASSLKPAGSNTEAFF
-	TRBJ1-5	TRBV5-4	-	TGTGCCAGCAGCTTTGGATATAGCAATCAGCCCCAGCATTTT	CASSFGYSNQPQHF
TRBD2	TRBJ2-7	TRBV4-2	-	TGTGCCAGCAGCCCCCAGCGGGGGTACTACGAGCAGTACTTC	CASSPQRGYYEQYF
-	TRBJ2-7	TRBV5-4	-	TGTGCCAGCAGCTTGGTATCGGGGAGCGAGCAGTACTTC	CASSLVSGSEQYF
TRBD1	TRBJ1-5	TRBV28	-	TGTGCCAGCAGCCCAGGGGGCCGCAATCAGCCCCAGCATTTT	CASSPGGRNQPQHF
-	TRBJ1-1	TRBV12-5	-	TGTGCTAGTGGTTTGGGGTTTCACGCTTTCTTT	CASGLGFHAFF
-	TRBJ1-1	TRBV14	-	TGTGCCAGCAGCCTCTGGGGAGAGAACACTGAAGCTTTCTTT	CASSLWGENTEAFF
-	TRBJ2-1	TRBV6-5	-	TGTGCCAGCAGTCTCGGGGGAATCAATGAGCAGTTCTTC	CASSLGGINEQFF
-	TRBJ1-2	TRBV5-1	-	TGCGCCAGCAGCTTGGGGCGGACAAACCCCTATGGCTACACCTTC	CASSLGRTNPYGYTF
-	TRBJ2-3	TRBV6-5	-	TGTGCCAGCAGTCTTTCGTGGCAGAGCACAGATACGCAGTATTTT	CASSLSWQSTDTQYF
-	TRBJ1-1	TRBV19	-	TGTGCCAGTAGTATCGACGGATTCTCAGGGGCGGTCACTGAAGCTTTCTTT	CASSIDGFSGAVTEAFF
-	TRBJ2-2	TRBV6-1	-	TGTGCCAGCAGTGCCAAGCTCGGGGGGAACACCGGGGAGCTGTTTTTT	CASSAKLGGNTGELFF
TRBD1	TRBJ2-2	TRBV6-2/TRBV6-3	-	TGTGCCAGCAGCCCCTGGGGACAGTACACCGGGGAGCTGTTTTTT	CASSPWGQYTGELFF
-	TRBJ1-6	TRBV5-6	-	TGTGCCAGCAGCTTGGCCACGGAGAGCAATTCACCCCTCCACTTT	CASSLATESNSPLHF
-	TRBJ1-4	TRBV25-1	once	TGTGCCAGCAGTGACCGCAGGGAAGGTGAAAAACTGTTTTTT	CASSDRREGEKLFF
TRBD1	TRBJ2-7	TRBV6-5	-	TGTGCCAGCAGTAAGAAGTCCCGGGACAGGGAGCAGTACTTC	CASSKKSRDREQYF
-	TRBJ1-4	TRBV19	-	TGTGCCAGTAGTATCCGTCGGTATTGGGAAAAACTGTTTTTT	CASSIRRYWEKLFF
-	TRBJ1-4	TRBV2	-	TGTGCCAGCAGCTACACGGGCTTTAATGAAAAACTGTTTTTT	CASSYTGFNEKLFF
-	TRBJ1-1	TRBV5-1	-	TGCGCCAGCAGCTTGTTAAGTGGTAGCAGTGAAGCTTTCTTT	CASSLLSGSSEAFF
-	TRBJ1-1	TRBV19	few	TGTGCCACCAAGGCCCCCCTTCGGAGCACTGAAGCTTTCTTT	CATKAPLRSTEAFF
TRBD1	TRBJ2-3	TRBV15	-	TGTGCCACCAGCCTGGACAGGGGAGATGATACGCAGTATTTT	CATSLDRGDDTQYF
-	TRBJ1-6	TRBV7-2	-	TGTGCCAGCAGCTTAATCGACAATTCACCCCTCCACTTT	CASSLIDNSPLHF
-	TRBJ2-3	TRBV2	few	TGTGCCAGCAGTGATTCCGCGGGGTTCGAGGGCACAGATACGCAGTATTTT	CASSDSAGFEGTDTQYF
-	TRBJ2-7	TRBV11-3	-	TGTGCCAGCAGCTGGGTGGGTGGGCCCTACGAGCAGTACTTC	CASSWVGGPYEQYF
TRBD1	TRBJ1-6	TRBV28	-	TGTGCCAGCAGTTTACGGGACAGACCTAATTCACCCCTCCACTTT	CASSLRDRPNSPLHF
-	TRBJ2-5	TRBV5-1	-	TGCGCCAGCAGCTTGGCCGGAGGGGCAGAGACCCAGTACTTC	CASSLAGGAETQYF
-	TRBJ1-4	TRBV6-5	-	TGTGCCAGCACCCCAAACCCGTTTAATGAAAAACTGTTTTTT	CASTPNPFNEKLFF
-	TRBJ2-7	TRBV5-1	-	TGCGCCAGCAGCTTGGAGGCTAGGACCTACGAGCAGTACTTC	CASSLEARTYEQYF
-	TRBJ2-3	TRBV29-1	-	TGCAGCGCAAAGCTTAGCGGCGCAGATACGCAGTATTTT	CSAKLSGADTQYF
-	TRBJ1-2	TRBV28	-	TGTGCCAGCAGTTTATCACAATCCCTTGCGCCGCCTCGAGGCTACACCTTC	CASSLSQSLAPPRGYTF
TRBD2	TRBJ2-7	TRBV9	-	TGTGCCAGCAGCGTTGGAGTAGCGGGGGGTCCCTACGAGCAGTACTTC	CASSVGVAGGPYEQYF
-	TRBJ1-5	TRBV3-1/TRBV3-2	-	TGTGCCAGCAGCCAGGGGCCGGGGGGTAATCAGCCCCAGCATTTT	CASSQGPGGNQPQHF
TRBD2	TRBJ2-1	TRBV19	-	TGTGCCACCACGAGAGCGGGGCCGGTTTACAATGAGCAGTTCTTC	CATTRAGPVYNEQFF
TRBD1	TRBJ2-1	TRBV5-8	-	TGTGCCAGCAGCTGGTCGGGACAGGGATACAATGAGCAGTTCTTC	CASSWSGQGYNEQFF
TRBD2	TRBJ2-3	TRBV24-1	-	TGTGCCACCAGTGATTTGCCGGGACTAGCGGGGGGGGAGGTGGATACGCAGTATTTT	CATSDLPGLAGGEVDTQYF
-	TRBJ1-4	TRBV5-1	-	TGCGCCAGCAGCTTCGGCGCTGGAGGGGAAAAACTGTTTTTT	CASSFGAGGEKLFF
TRBD2	TRBJ2-3	TRBV28	-	TGTGCCAGCAGTTCGATAGCCCCTCCCTTGGGACGGGGGGAGCAGTATTTT	CASSSIAPPLGRGEQYF
TRBD1	TRBJ2-7	TRBV28	-	TGTGCCAGCAGTTTGGCTGGACAGGGGTACTCCTACGAGCAGTACTTC	CASSLAGQGYSYEQYF
-	TRBJ1-1	TRBV4-1	-	TGCGCCACCCGAAGGGAGGTTGGAGGGAACACTGAAGCTTTCTTT	CATRREVGGNTEAFF
-	TRBJ1-2	TRBV5-1	-	TGCGCCAGCAGCTTGGGGAGATACTATGGCTACACCTTC	CASSLGRYYGYTF
-	TRBJ2-7	TRBV10-3	-	TGTGCCATCAGTGGGCAGCCCGGACGAGATCTCTCCTACGAGCAGTACTTC	CAISGQPGRDLSYEQYF
TRBD1	TRBJ1-2	TRBV10-3	-	TGTGCCATCAGGGGGACAGGGGGGAGTGGCTACACCTTC	CAIRGTGGSGYTF
TRBD2	TRBJ2-3	TRBV25-1	-	TGTGCCAGCAATAGCGGGGGCGGGGAAGATACGCAGTATTTT	CASNSGGGEDTQYF
-	TRBJ1-5	TRBV30	-	TGTGCCTGGAGTGTACAAGGGGGTCACAATCAGCCCCAGCATTTT	CAWSVQGGHNQPQHF
TRBD2	TRBJ2-7	TRBV5-1	few	TGCGCCAGCAGCTTGGATGGGACTAGGGGCGAGCAGTACTTC	CASSLDGTRGEQYF
TRBD2	TRBJ2-3	TRBV5-1	-	TGCGCCAGCAGCTTGAAGAGGACTGCGGGGGGAATAGATACGCAGTATTTT	CASSLKRTAGGIDTQYF
-	TRBJ1-5	TRBV27	-	TGTGCCAGCGGTTCCTGGCCCCAGCCCCAGCATTTT	CASGSWPQPQHF
TRBD1	TRBJ2-2	TRBV11-2	-	TGTGCCAGCAGCTTAGAATGGACAGGCCCGAACACCGGGGAGCTGTTTTTT	CASSLEWTGPNTGELFF
TRBD2	TRBJ2-1	TRBV2	-	TGTGCCAGCAGCGCTCTTCAGCGGGGGCCGTACAATGAGCAGTTCTTC	CASSALQRGPYNEQFF
-	TRBJ2-5	TRBV28	-	TGTGCCAGCAGTTTAGGTGGGGGGGCGCATGAGACCCAGTACTTC	CASSLGGGAHETQYF
-	TRBJ2-3	TRBV2	once	TGTGCCAGCCCAATGCAGGGTGGACTGGAAACAGATACGCAGTATTTT	CASPMQGGLETDTQYF
-	TRBJ1-6	TRBV11-3	-	TGTGCCAGCAGCTTCGGGGATTCACCCCTCCACTTT	CASSFGDSPLHF
-	TRBJ2-3	TRBV25-1	-	TGTGCCAGCAGTGAACGTCCGGGGGCGAGCACAGATACGCAGTATTTT	CASSERPGASTDTQYF
-	TRBJ1-6	TRBV10-3	once	TGTGCCATCAGCGGGGGAACAGGGCGATATAATTCACCCCTCCACTTT	CAISGGTGRYNSPLHF
-	TRBJ2-4	TRBV18	once	TGTGCCAGCTCACCAGGGTCAGGGGCCAAAAACATTCAGTACTTC	CASSPGSGAKNIQYF
-	TRBJ2-2	TRBV19	-	TGTGCCAGTAGAATTCAGCGCTCCGGGGAGCTGTTTTTT	CASRIQRSGELFF
-	TRBJ1-1	TRBV12-3/TRBV12-4	-	TGTGCCAGCAGTTTGGGACGGCACACTGAAGCTTTCTTT	CASSLGRHTEAFF
-	TRBJ2-2	TRBV18	-	TGTGCCAGCTCACCACTACAGACCAACACCGGGGAGCTGTTTTTT	CASSPLQTNTGELFF
TRBD1	TRBJ2-7	TRBV2	-	TGTGCCAGCAGTAGGGACAGGGCATACGAGCAGTACTTC	CASSRDRAYEQYF